The clone carrying this TCR beta chain was counted at least ten times. Its antigen is as yet unknown. The data belong to a study of T cell repertoires in cytomegalovirus infection. Looking at the study overall: It was recently identified HLA-C-restricted and well-studied HLA-B-restricted CMV epitopes that the study used. Based on public TCR beta signatures, there were indications of CMV infection and of a matching HLA type.

MiXCR was run by TCRdb on the reads, yielding one entry per CDR3 protein. This table has around 100,000 distinct CDR3 sequences, 30% appearing once. The CDR3 contains 14 residues. Germline assignment: CDR1 SGHTA and CDR2 FQGNSA. Trimming at V came to 1 base and at J to 6 bases, leaving 2 bases not matched to a gene. This receptor was obtained from a human donor in good health (CMV status not recorded). Some clones in this sample may be carry-over from other donors' samples. The rearrangement joins TRBV7-2 to TRBJ2-3; 9 bases line up with TRBD2. Material: CD8+ T cells from cultured PBMCs, obtained from culture after CMV antigen stimulation. The CDR3 loop reads CASSLGGGDDTQYF. The CDR3 bases are TGTGCCAGCAGCTTAGGCGGGGGGGACGATACGCAGTATTTT.